Listed below are T cell receptor beta chains from one sample, sequenced in a study of blood T cell repertoires in COVID-19. Generated by immunoSEQ multiplex PCR, the TCRdb table keeps only in-frame clones and is missing some. The table has approximately 75,000 clones, less than 85% seen once; the top ten hold 18%. The sample comprised peripheral blood. The receptors come from a woman older than 75 with acute or convalescent COVID-19. The conserved cysteine and the conserved F or W are not part of the CDR3 here. For some rows the clone size is stated as once, few or many, or as a class when expanded; others skip it.

j_call clone_size v_call cdr3_aa
TRBJ2-3 NA TRBV2 ASSDKGDTDTQY
TRBJ1-5 NA TRBV19 ASSPWRESQH
TRBJ2-3 NA TRBV5-6 ASSPGTPTDTQY
TRBJ2-2 NA TRBV11-1 ASRAGGPGELF
TRBJ1-6 once TRBV5-1 ASSLVAGGNSPLH
TRBJ1-1 NA TRBV11-1 ASSFDRGTEAF
TRBJ2-7 NA TRBV9 ASSATGTRTSEQY
TRBJ1-5 NA TRBV7-9 ASSRTGGYSNQPQH
TRBJ2-6 NA TRBV5-1 ASSLVTGGSVANVLT
TRBJ2-1 NA TRBV6-5 ASTDRGYNEQF
TRBJ1-2 NA TRBV2 ASSAGTGGLYGYT
TRBJ2-1 NA TRBV24-1 ATSGLAGSYNEQF
TRBJ2-1 NA TRBV12-5 ASDASGNEQF
TRBJ1-5 NA TRBV24-1 ATSERGGQPQH
TRBJ1-2 NA TRBV6-1 ASSEGAGGGYGYT
TRBJ1-2 few TRBV7-9 ASSLEVPGQDGYT
TRBJ2-7 NA TRBV29-1 SVAPRAYEQY
TRBJ2-2 NA TRBV5-4 ASSLVQGLTGELF
TRBJ1-1 NA TRBV30 AWSVKQGRLNTEAF
TRBJ2-2 NA TRBV5-4 ASSFRGITGELF
TRBJ2-7 few TRBV9 ASSVGLAGDEQY
TRBJ2-5 once TRBV10-1 ASSESLSETQY
TRBJ1-5 NA TRBV12-5 ASGLVVGENQPQH
TRBJ2-1 NA TRBV19 ASSSGPYNEQF
TRBJ2-7 NA TRBV30 AWGIAGGREQY
TRBJ1-5 NA TRBV27 ASSPGQRVTNQPQH
TRBJ2-1 NA TRBV5-1 ASSLVSRKSDEQF
TRBJ2-1 few TRBV19 ASSSRTSGKYNEQF
TRBJ1-4 NA TRBV28 ASSPKSRGRGEKLF
TRBJ1-2 once TRBV18 ASSPDGVASGYT
TRBJ1-1 few TRBV5-1 ASSTGQGNTEAF
TRBJ1-1 few TRBV19 ASSTKGVRDTEAF